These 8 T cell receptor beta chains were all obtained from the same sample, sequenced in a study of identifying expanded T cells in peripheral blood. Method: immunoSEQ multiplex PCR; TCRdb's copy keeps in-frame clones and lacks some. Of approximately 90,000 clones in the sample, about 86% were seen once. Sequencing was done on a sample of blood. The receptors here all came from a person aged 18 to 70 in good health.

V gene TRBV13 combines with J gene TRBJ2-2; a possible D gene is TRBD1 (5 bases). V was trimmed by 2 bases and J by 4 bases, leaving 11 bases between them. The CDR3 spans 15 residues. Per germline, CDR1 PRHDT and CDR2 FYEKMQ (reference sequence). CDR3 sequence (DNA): TGTGCCAGCAGCTTACCGACAGCCCCCACCGGGGAGCTGTTTTTT. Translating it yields CASSLPTAPTGELFF.

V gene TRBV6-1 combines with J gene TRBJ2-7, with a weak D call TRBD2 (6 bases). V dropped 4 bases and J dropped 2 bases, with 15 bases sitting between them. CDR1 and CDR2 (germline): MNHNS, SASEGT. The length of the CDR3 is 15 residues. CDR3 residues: CASSVTTGTPYEQYF. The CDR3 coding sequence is TGTGCCAGCAGTGTAACGACGGGGACTCCCTACGAGCAGTACTTC.

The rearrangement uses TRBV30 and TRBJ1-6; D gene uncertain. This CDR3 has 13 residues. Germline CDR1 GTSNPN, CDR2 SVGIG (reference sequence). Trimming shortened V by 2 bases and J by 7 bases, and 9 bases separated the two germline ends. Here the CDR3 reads CAWSSGPNSPLHF. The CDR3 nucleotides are TGTGCCTGGAGTAGTGGTCCGAATTCACCCCTCCACTTT.

CDR3 sequence: CASSSGAAFINYGYTF. CDR3 in DNA: TGCGCCAGCAGCTCCGGGGCCGCTTTCATCAACTATGGCTACACCTTC. This sequence joins TRBV5-1 and TRBJ1-2; the D gene is possibly TRBD1 (5 bases). The V gene's germline CDR1 is SGHRS and CDR2 YFSETQ. V lost 3 bases to trimming and J lost 2 bases, with 17 bases between them. The CDR3 contains 16 residues.

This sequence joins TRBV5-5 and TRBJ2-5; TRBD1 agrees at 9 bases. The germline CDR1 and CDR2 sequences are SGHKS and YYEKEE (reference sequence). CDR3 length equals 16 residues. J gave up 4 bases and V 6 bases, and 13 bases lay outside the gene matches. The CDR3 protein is CASNSRPGTGRETQYF. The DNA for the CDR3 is TGTGCCAGCAACTCCCGGCCGGGGACAGGGCGAGAGACCCAGTACTTC.

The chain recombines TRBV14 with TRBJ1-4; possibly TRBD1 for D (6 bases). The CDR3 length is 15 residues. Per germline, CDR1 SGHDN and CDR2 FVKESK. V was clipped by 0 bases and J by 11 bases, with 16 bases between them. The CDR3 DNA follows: TGTGCCAGCAGCCAAGATCGAGGGGGTTTGGGGAAACTGTTTTTT. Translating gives CASSQDRGGLGKLFF.

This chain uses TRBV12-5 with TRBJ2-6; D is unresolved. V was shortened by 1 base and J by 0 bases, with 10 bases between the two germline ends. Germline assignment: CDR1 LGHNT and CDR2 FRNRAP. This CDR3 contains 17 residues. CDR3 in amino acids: CASGLAPRSSGANVLTF. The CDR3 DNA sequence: TGTGCTAGTGGTTTGGCGCCGAGGAGCTCTGGGGCCAACGTCCTGACTTTC.

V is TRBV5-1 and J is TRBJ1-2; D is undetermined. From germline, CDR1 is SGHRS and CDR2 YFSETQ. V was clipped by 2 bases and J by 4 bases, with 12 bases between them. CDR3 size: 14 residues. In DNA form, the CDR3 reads TGCGCCAGCAGCTTTGAAACTCCATCCTATGGCTACACCTTC. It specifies CASSFETPSYGYTF.